The clone carrying this TCR beta chain has only one observation. The V and J ends lost 6 bases and 9 bases respectively, with 12 bases between them. The CDR3 spans 12 residues. CDR1 and CDR2 from the germline V gene are SNHLY and FYNNEI. This record comes from a study of control samples from healthy donors and cancer patients. Sequencing was performed with immunoSEQ multiplex PCR; in TCRdb, only in-frame clones are kept and a portion is missing. The data hold about 170,000 clones, with 90% to 95% observed a single time. The TCR was taken from a woman in her thirties in good health. The sequencing input was blood. The V and J genes are TRBV2 and TRBJ1-5; no clear D gene. The DNA of the CDR3 is TGTGCCAGCAGGACGGCCTCGGGGCCCCAGCATTTT. Translated, it gives CASRTASGPQHF. The whole variable domain, remainder taken from reference TRBV2 and TRBJ1-5, is EPEVTQTPSHQVTQMGQEVILRCVPISNHLYFYWYRQILGQKVEFLVSFYNNEISEKSEIFDDQFSVERPDGSNFTLKIRSTKLEDSAMYFCASRTASGPQHFGDGTRLSIL.